This entry lists 23 T cell receptor beta chains sequenced from one sample in a study of CD8 T cell repertoires and HIV-1 epitope variants. What these receptors recognize is not known. Using immunoSEQ multiplex PCR, the repertoire was profiled, and TCRdb retains in-frame clones only, with some absent. The profile covers some 6,000 clones, with 55% to 70% appearing a single time and 40% to 50% taken by the ten largest. The sequenced sample consisted of cultured CD8+ T cells derived from PBMCs. Receptor source: a male donor with HIV.

In its sample, this clone was seen a few times. The chain has TRBV27 and TRBJ1-1; possible D gene TRBD1, 6 bases. V lost 8 bases, J lost 5 bases, and 9 bases lay in between. This CDR3 is 11 amino acids long. Germline V gene data show CDR1 as MNHEY and CDR2 as SMNVEV (reference sequence). This CDR3 is CASSQGTEAFF. The CDR3 DNA sequence: TGTGCCAGCTCCCAGGGGACTGAAGCTTTCTTT.

This clone was counted a single time. The chain combines TRBV27 with TRBJ1-1, with D unresolved. Germline CDR1 MNHEY, CDR2 SMNVEV (reference sequence). This CDR3 comprises 13 residues. The V and J ends lost 9 bases and 2 bases respectively, with 13 bases between them. CDR3 DNA: TGTGCCAGTGCCCACACGGCTAACACTGAAGCTTTCTTT. It specifies CASAHTANTEAFF.

The chain employs TRBV28 and TRBJ1-4, with a tentative D call TRBD1 (6 bases). CDR1 and CDR2 (germline): MDHEN, SYDVKM. Between the trimmed V and J ends, which lost 2 bases and 8 bases, there was a span of 9 bases. CDR3 length equals 13 residues. For the CDR3, the DNA is TGTGCCAGCAGTTTACCCACAGGGGAAAAACTGTTTTTT. Its translation is CASSLPTGEKLFF.

The rearrangement uses TRBV11-1 and TRBJ1-1; D call uncertain. Trimming took off 8 bases at V and 0 bases at J, with 13 bases between the two ends. The germline V gene has CDR1 SGHAT and CDR2 FQDESV (reference sequence). The CDR3 is 14 amino acids. The CDR3 spells CASGPSRLNTEAFF. The CDR3, as DNA: TGTGCCAGCGGGCCCAGCAGGCTGAACACTGAAGCTTTCTTT.

This clone was seen a few times. This chain connects TRBV2 to TRBJ2-7, with D tentatively TRBD2 (6 bases). The length of the CDR3 is 14 residues. The germline V gene has CDR1 SNHLY and CDR2 FYNNEI. V was cut by 3 bases and J by 0 bases, with 9 bases left in between. The CDR3 protein is CASSERGYSYEQYF. CDR3 nucleotides: TGTGCCAGCAGTGAGCGGGGATACTCCTACGAGCAGTACTTC.

Remarks on this clone: One end of the junction does not line up with germline, which may come from a read error. The chain recombines TRBV6-5 with TRBJ2-7; maybe TRBD1 (6 bases). From germline, CDR1 is MNHEY and CDR2 SVGAGI. There are 14 residues in the CDR3. CDR3 amino acids: CASSYATGTPGVHF. CDR3 coding DNA: TGTGCCAGCAGTTACGCGACCGGGACACCGGGCGTGCACTTC.

This sequence joins TRBV28 and TRBJ1-2; no clear D gene. The CDR3 covers 17 residues. Germline CDR1 reads MDHEN; CDR2 reads SYDVKM. Trimming took off 5 bases at V and 4 bases at J, with 23 bases between the two ends. The CDR3 loop is CASSDISPGEGGYGYTF. The CDR3 DNA follows: TGTGCCAGCAGTGACATCTCGCCGGGCGAGGGAGGCTATGGCTACACCTTC.

This clone is medium-sized in the sample. The rearrangement uses TRBV28 and TRBJ1-3; weak D call: TRBD1 (6 bases). This CDR3 has 16 amino acids. V was trimmed by 6 bases and J by 4 bases, leaving 19 bases between them. Germline CDR1 reads MDHEN; CDR2 reads SYDVKM. CDR3 protein: CASRGPGQLSGNTIYF. CDR3 DNA: TGTGCCAGCAGGGGACCCGGACAGTTGTCAGGAAACACCATATATTTT.

This clone came up a few times. J is TRBJ2-1 and V is TRBV6-4, with 10 bases identical to TRBD2. The CDR3 has 14 residues. V lost 3 bases to trimming and J lost 6 bases; unmatched junction nucleotides: 2. Germline V gene lookup returns CDR1 MRHNA and CDR2 SNTAGT. The CDR3 loop reads CASSEAGGPNEQFF. In DNA, the CDR3 is TGTGCCAGCAGTGAAGCGGGGGGGCCCAATGAGCAGTTCTTC.

The CDR3: CASSLQDSFNEKLFF. The CDR3 nucleotides read TGTGCCAGCAGCCTGCAGGACAGCTTTAATGAAAAACTGTTTTTT. The V and J genes are TRBV11-2 and TRBJ1-4; D is perhaps TRBD1 (6 bases). The CDR3 sequence is 15 residues long. Trimming took off 5 bases at V and 4 bases at J, with 14 bases between the two ends. The germline V gene encodes CDR1 SGHAT and CDR2 FQNNGV.

The V and J genes are TRBV4-1 and TRBJ2-2, with TRBD2 matching 7 bases. J lost 0 bases, V lost 3 bases, and 10 bases had no gene match. This CDR3 has 18 amino acids. Germline V gene data show CDR1 as MGHRA and CDR2 as YSYEKL. CDR3 sequence (DNA): TGCGCCAGCAGCCATCCTTTGGGAGGGAGCCCGAACACCGGGGAGCTGTTTTTT. Amino acids: CASSHPLGGSPNTGELFF.

V is TRBV5-6 and J is TRBJ2-7, with D unclear. Deletions cut 0 bases from V and 2 bases from J, with 9 bases between. Germline CDR1 and CDR2: SGHDT and YYEEEE. The CDR3 consists of 14 residues. The chain's CDR3 is CASSLAGSAYEQYF. CDR3 nucleotides: TGTGCCAGCAGCTTGGCCGGCAGCGCCTACGAGCAGTACTTC.

The rearrangement uses TRBV7-2 and TRBJ1-4; 9 nucleotides match TRBD1. Germline CDR1 and CDR2: SGHTA and FQGNSA. Unmatched junction bases numbered 10, after V lost 3 bases and J lost 8 bases. CDR3 length: 16 residues. CDR3 DNA: TGTGCCAGCAGCTTGGGAACAGGGGGCGCTAGGGAAAAACTGTTTTTT. Its protein is CASSLGTGGAREKLFF.

J is TRBJ2-3 and V is TRBV9; D is ambiguous. Trimming stripped 4 bases from V and 5 bases from J, with 11 bases between. The CDR3 totals 13 residues. CDR1 is SGDLS and CDR2 is YYNGEE in the germline V gene. CDR3 in amino acids: CASSSIPEDTQYF. CDR3 nucleotides: TGTGCCAGCAGCTCGATCCCAGAAGATACGCAGTATTTT.

This sequence joins TRBV5-1 and TRBJ2-4; 9 bases line up with TRBD1. Per germline, CDR1 SGHRS and CDR2 YFSETQ. V shed 4 bases and J 0 bases; nucleotides not matched to a gene: 14. This CDR3 region has 19 residues. The DNA for the CDR3 is TGCGCCAGCAGCCCGGAGAAAGGGACAGGGTCCTTAGCCAAAAACATTCAGTACTTC. Protein product: CASSPEKGTGSLAKNIQYF. The whole variable domain, filled in from reference TRBV5-1 and TRBJ2-4, reads KAGVTQTPRYLIKTRGQQVTLSCSPISGHRSVSWYQQTPGQGLQFLFEYFSETQRNKGNFPGRFSGRQFSNSRSEMNVSTLELGDSALYLCASSPEKGTGSLAKNIQYFGAGTRLSVL.

This chain uses TRBV6-5 with TRBJ2-7; D possibly uses TRBD1 or TRBD2 (5 bases each). Trimming left V 4 bases short and J 8 bases short, with 18 bases between. CDR1 MNHEY and CDR2 SVGAGI come from the germline V gene. The CDR3 loop spans 14 amino acids. CDR3 sequence (DNA): TGTGCCAGCAGTTCGACGGGACCCGGCGGCCAGCAGTACTTC. Amino acids: CASSSTGPGGQQYF.

This rearrangement joins TRBV15 to TRBJ1-1; 9 bases map to TRBD1. The germline gives CDR1 LNHNV, CDR2 YYDKDF (reference sequence). Germline trimming cut 0 bases from V and 7 bases from J; bases unmatched to any gene: 6. This CDR3 comprises 15 residues. The chain's CDR3 is CATSREGTGLHEAFF. CDR3 coding DNA: TGTGCCACCAGCAGAGAAGGGACAGGGCTCCATGAAGCTTTCTTT. Full variable domain (outside the CDR3, taken from reference TRBV15 and TRBJ1-1): DAMVIQNPRYQVTQFGKPVTLSCSQTLNHNVMYWYQQKSSQAPKLLFHYYDKDFNNEADTPDNFQSRRPNTSFCFLDIRSPGLGDTAMYLCATSREGTGLHEAFFGQGTRLTVV.

The chain has TRBV19 and TRBJ2-5; D is tentatively TRBD1 or TRBD2 (5 bases each). V gave up 5 bases and J gave up 2 bases, with 12 bases separating them. The CDR3 is 14 residues long. Per germline, CDR1 LNHDA and CDR2 SQIVND (reference sequence). The CDR3 here is CASSLGTGQETQYF. The CDR3 nucleotides read TGTGCCAGTAGTCTGGGGACGGGGCAAGAGACCCAGTACTTC. The full variable domain, in which reference TRBV19 and TRBJ2-5 provide the parts outside the CDR3, is DGGITQSPKYLFRKEGQNVTLSCEQNLNHDAMYWYRQDPGQGLRLIYYSQIVNDFQKGDIAEGYSVSREKKESFPLTVTSAQKNPTAFYLCASSLGTGQETQYFGPGTRLLVL.

This clone has only a few counts. This chain uses TRBV19 with TRBJ2-7; possibly TRBD2 for D (6 bases). Trimming cost V 5 bases and J 3 bases, with 11 bases left between them. The CDR3 consists of 13 residues. CDR1 is LNHDA, CDR2 SQIVND, per germline (reference sequence). The CDR3 loop reads CASSEDYNYEQYF. CDR3 sequence (DNA): TGTGCCAGTAGTGAGGACTATAACTACGAGCAGTACTTC.

This chain uses TRBV7-8 with TRBJ1-2, with a possible D match to TRBD1 (5 bases). This CDR3 contains 15 residues. CDR1 and CDR2 from the germline V gene are SGHVS and FQNEAQ. The V gene lost 1 base and the J gene lost 4 bases, with 13 bases spanning the gap. This CDR3 is CASSLGPTASYGYTF. The DNA for the CDR3 is TGTGCCAGCAGCTTAGGTCCGACAGCTTCCTATGGCTACACCTTC.

This clone was counted once. The V call is TRBV7-9, the J call TRBJ2-1, with D hard to call. Between the trimmed V and J ends, which lost 2 bases and 6 bases, there was a span of 14 bases. CDR3 length equals 15 residues. Germline-derived CDR1 and CDR2 are SEHNR and FQNEAQ (reference sequence). The CDR3 protein is CASSLISADSNEQFF. The CDR3 bases are TGTGCCAGCAGCTTAATTTCCGCAGATTCCAATGAGCAGTTCTTC. Filled out from reference TRBV7-9 and TRBJ2-1, the complete variable domain reads DTGVSQNPRHKITKRGQNVTFRCDPISEHNRLYWYRQTLGQGPEFLTYFQNEAQLEKSRLLSDRFSAERPKGSFSTLEIQRTEQGDSAMYLCASSLISADSNEQFFGPGTRLTVL.

The rearrangement links TRBV19 to TRBJ2-1, with 7 bases that match TRBD2. Trimming cost V 1 base and J 6 bases; bases outside gene matches: 6. Germline CDR1 and CDR2: LNHDA and SQIVND (reference sequence). The CDR3 contains 15 residues. The CDR3 sequence is CASSIVSGNPNEQFF. CDR3 nucleotide sequence: TGTGCCAGTAGTATAGTAAGCGGGAACCCCAATGAGCAGTTCTTC. Full variable domain (remainder filled in from reference TRBV19 and TRBJ2-1): DGGITQSPKYLFRKEGQNVTLSCEQNLNHDAMYWYRQDPGQGLRLIYYSQIVNDFQKGDIAEGYSVSREKKESFPLTVTSAQKNPTAFYLCASSIVSGNPNEQFFGPGTRLTVL.

The rearrangement joins TRBV5-6 to TRBJ2-1; 11 bases line up with TRBD2. The CDR3 is made up of 17 amino acids. J gave up 4 bases and V 3 bases, and 9 bases lay outside the gene matches. CDR1 is SGHDT, CDR2 YYEEEE, per germline. The CDR3 reads CASSYTTGLAVYNEQFF. CDR3 nucleotide sequence: TGTGCCAGCAGCTATACCACGGGACTAGCGGTATACAATGAGCAGTTCTTC.